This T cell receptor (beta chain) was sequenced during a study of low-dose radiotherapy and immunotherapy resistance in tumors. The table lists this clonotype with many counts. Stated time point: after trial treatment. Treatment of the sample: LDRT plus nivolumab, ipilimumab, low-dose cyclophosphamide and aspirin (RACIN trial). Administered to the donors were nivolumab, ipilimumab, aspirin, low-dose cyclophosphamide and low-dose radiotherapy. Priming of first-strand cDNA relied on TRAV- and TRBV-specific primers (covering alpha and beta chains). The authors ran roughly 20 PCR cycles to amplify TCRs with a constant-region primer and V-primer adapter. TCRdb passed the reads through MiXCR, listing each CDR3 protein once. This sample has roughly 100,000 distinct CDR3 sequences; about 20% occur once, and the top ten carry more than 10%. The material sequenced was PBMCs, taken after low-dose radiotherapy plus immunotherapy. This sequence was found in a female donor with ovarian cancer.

CDR3 in amino acids: CASSDSFTGELFF. As DNA, the CDR3 is TGTGCCAGCAGTGACAGTTTCACCGGGGAGCTGTTTTTT. This sequence joins TRBV6-1 and TRBJ2-2, with D uncertain. CDR1 and CDR2 from the germline V gene are MNHNS and SASEGT. This CDR3 spans 13 amino acids. V dropped 3 bases and J dropped 4 bases, with 6 bases sitting between them.